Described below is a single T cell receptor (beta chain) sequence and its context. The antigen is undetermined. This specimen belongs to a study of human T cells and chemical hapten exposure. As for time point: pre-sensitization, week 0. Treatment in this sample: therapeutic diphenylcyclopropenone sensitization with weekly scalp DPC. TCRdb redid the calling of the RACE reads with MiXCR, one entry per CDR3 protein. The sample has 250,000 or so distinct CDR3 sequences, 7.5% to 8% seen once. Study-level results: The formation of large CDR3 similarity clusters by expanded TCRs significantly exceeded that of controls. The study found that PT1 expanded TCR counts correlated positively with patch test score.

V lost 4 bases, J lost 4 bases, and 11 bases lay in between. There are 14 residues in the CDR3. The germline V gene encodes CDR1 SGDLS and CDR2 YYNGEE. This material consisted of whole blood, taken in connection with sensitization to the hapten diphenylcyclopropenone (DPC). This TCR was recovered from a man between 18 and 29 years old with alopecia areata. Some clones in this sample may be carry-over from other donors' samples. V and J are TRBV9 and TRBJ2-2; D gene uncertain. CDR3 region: CASSSYLTTGELFF. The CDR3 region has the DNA TGTGCCAGCAGCTCATACCTAACCACCGGGGAGCTGTTTTTT.